A single sample is the source of the 21 T cell receptor beta chains below, sequenced in a study of blood T cell repertoires in COVID-19. Measured with immunoSEQ multiplex PCR; TCRdb has only the in-frame clones, and not every one. The data show 200,000 to 300,000 clones, roughly nine tenths seen once. The specimen was peripheral blood. These receptors were taken from a man aged 60 to 75 who had recovered from COVID-19.

The chain joins TRBV6-6 to TRBJ2-5; perhaps TRBD2 as D (6 bases). Germline CDR1 and CDR2: MNHNY and SVGAGI (reference sequence). V gave up 4 bases and J gave up 4 bases, with 16 bases separating them. This CDR3 is 15 amino acids long. CDR3 sequence reads: CASSSGPRRVETQYF. CDR3 nucleotide sequence: TGTGCCAGCAGTTCCGGGCCGAGGAGGGTAGAGACCCAGTACTTC.

The chain uses TRBV9 and TRBJ1-1, with 9 bases identical to TRBD1. Germline V gives CDR1 SGDLS, CDR2 YYNGEE. The CDR3 is 15 amino acids. V lost 3 bases to trimming and J lost 5 bases; unmatched junction nucleotides: 8. Here the CDR3 reads CASSERGQGETEAFF. CDR3 bases: TGTGCCAGCAGCGAGAGGGGACAGGGAGAAACTGAAGCTTTCTTT.

The chain uses TRBV3-1 (or the pseudogene TRBV3-2) and TRBJ1-1, with a tentative D call TRBD1 (6 bases). V was cut by 4 bases and J by 4 bases, with 16 bases left in between. Germline CDR1 reads LGHDT; CDR2 reads YNNKEL (reference sequence). The CDR3 consists of 15 residues. The DNA of the CDR3 is TGTGCCAGCAGCCGGAAACAGGGCGGAAGCACTGAAGCTTTCTTT. Its protein product is CASSRKQGGSTEAFF.

The chain has TRBV6-1 and TRBJ2-7, with TRBD2 as a possible D gene (6 bases). This CDR3 is built from 15 residues. V lost 1 base, J lost 4 bases, and 14 bases lay in between. Germline values: CDR1 MNHNS, CDR2 SASEGT. The CDR3 here is CASSEEPGSLYEQYF. The CDR3 region has the DNA TGTGCCAGCAGTGAAGAGCCCGGGAGTTTGTACGAGCAGTACTTC.

As to this clone: The junction does not match germline at one end; this may be a read error. This sequence joins TRBV19 and TRBJ2-6, with D hard to call. This CDR3 has 14 amino acids. Germline CDR1 LNHDA, CDR2 SQIVND (reference sequence). CDR3 sequence: CASSIDLGANVLTF. The CDR3 DNA reads TGTGCCAGTAGCATAGACCTGGGGGCCAACGTCCTGACTTTC.

This chain links TRBV9 with TRBJ2-3, with TRBD2 as a possible D gene (7 bases). Germline CDR1 is SGDLS and CDR2 is YYNGEE. Deletions cut 4 bases from V and 3 bases from J, with 21 bases between. The CDR3 is made up of 17 amino acids. The CDR3 loop is CASSPNAGAPPTDTQYF. CDR3 coding DNA: TGTGCCAGCAGCCCCAACGCGGGGGCCCCCCCGACAGATACGCAGTATTTT.

This chain links TRBV7-9 with TRBJ1-1, with unresolved D. V lost 1 base and J lost 8, with 14 bases in between. This CDR3 is built from 14 residues. Germline loops: CDR1 SEHNR, CDR2 FQNEAQ (reference sequence). The CDR3 sequence: CASSLVGSTLEAFF. CDR3 sequence (DNA): TGTGCCAGCAGCTTAGTTGGGTCGACTTTAGAAGCTTTCTTT.

The chain carries TRBV11-2 and TRBJ2-5, with 11 bases identical to TRBD2. The CDR3 runs 17 residues. CDR1 is SGHAT, CDR2 FQNNGV, per germline. With 0 bases clipped from V and 5 bases from J, the junction kept 8 bases outside the gene matches. This CDR3 is CASSLDIARLAGETQYF. The CDR3 nucleotides are TGTGCCAGCAGCTTAGATATCGCCAGACTAGCGGGGGAGACCCAGTACTTC. Full variable domain (missing parts from reference TRBV11-2 and TRBJ2-5): EAGVAQSPRYKIIEKRQSVAFWCNPISGHATLYWYQQILGQGPKLLIQFQNNGVVDDSQLPKDRFSAERLKGVDSTLKIQPAKLEDSAVYLCASSLDIARLAGETQYFGPGTRLLVL.

V and J are TRBV6-4 and TRBJ1-2, with 7 bases lining up with TRBD1. Germline-derived CDR1 and CDR2 are MRHNA and SNTAGT. The V gene end was trimmed by 0 bases and the J gene end by 4 bases; junction bases not matched to a gene: 2. This CDR3 has 14 residues. The CDR3 protein is CASSDSQGLYGYTF. CDR3 nucleotide sequence: TGTGCCAGCAGTGACTCACAGGGGCTCTATGGCTACACCTTC.

The V gene is TRBV5-8, the J gene TRBJ1-5, with a tentative D call TRBD1 (6 bases). V was shortened by 0 bases and J by 5 bases, with 9 bases between the two germline ends. The CDR3 runs 14 residues. Per germline, CDR1 SGHTS and CDR2 YDEGEE. CDR3 bases: TGTGCCAGCAGCTTGGACAGGGTGGATCAGCCCCAGCATTTT. Amino acids: CASSLDRVDQPQHF. Full variable domain (outside the CDR3, taken from reference TRBV5-8 and TRBJ1-5): EAGVTQSPTHLIKTRGQQATLRCSPISGHTSVYWYQQALGLGLQFLLWYDEGEERNRGNFPPRFSGRQFPNYSSELNVNALELEDSALYLCASSLDRVDQPQHFGDGTRLSIL.

The chain carries TRBV5-1 and TRBJ2-1; D perhaps matches TRBD2 (6 bases). CDR1 and CDR2 from the germline V gene are SGHRS and YFSETQ. The CDR3 length is 15 residues. With 0 bases removed from V and 4 bases from J, the gap between germline ends came to 11 bases. Here the CDR3 DNA reads TGCGCCAGCAGCTTGGATCCCGGGAGTTACAATGAGCAGTTCTTC. It translates to CASSLDPGSYNEQFF.

The gene calls are TRBV7-3 and TRBJ2-2, with 8 positions matching TRBD2. V dropped 5 bases and J dropped 5; count of bases not matched to a gene: 7. The CDR3 length is 15 residues. In germline, CDR1 is SGHTA, CDR2 FQGTGA. In DNA form, the CDR3 reads TGTGCCAGCAGCCCCCGGGGGGGAAAGACCGGGGAGCTGTTTTTT. Its protein product is CASSPRGGKTGELFF.

V and J are TRBV5-1 and TRBJ2-6; 11 bases map to TRBD1. The J segment lost 3 bases and the V segment lost 0 bases, leaving 2 bases of the junction unmatched. Germline CDR1 and CDR2: SGHRS and YFSETQ. The CDR3 spans 17 residues. The CDR3: CASSLADRGLGANVLTF. CDR3 DNA: TGCGCCAGCAGCTTGGCGGACAGGGGGCTTGGGGCCAACGTCCTGACTTTC.

This clone was found a few times. The V gene is TRBV7-9, the J gene TRBJ1-1; 7 bases are a match to TRBD1. The V segment lost 5 bases and the J segment 4 bases; nucleotides outside the gene matches: 7. Germline V lookup: CDR1 SEHNR, CDR2 FQNEAQ (reference sequence). The CDR3 has 14 amino acids. CDR3 DNA sequence: TGTGCCAGCAGCGGCCAGGGGGATGGCACTGAAGCTTTCTTT. This gives the protein CASSGQGDGTEAFF.

This chain connects TRBV4-1 to TRBJ1-6; D perhaps matches TRBD1 (6 bases). Germline assignment: CDR1 MGHRA and CDR2 YSYEKL. Trimming removed 0 bases at V and 7 bases at J, with 13 bases between. CDR3 size: 16 residues. CDR3 nucleotides: TGCGCCAGCAGCCAAGATCTCTGGGGGCTCAATTCACCCCTCCACTTT. This encodes CASSQDLWGLNSPLHF.

The gene calls are TRBV4-2 and TRBJ1-1; D is uncertain. Germline CDR1 reads LGHNA; CDR2 reads YNFKEQ. This CDR3 is 14 amino acids long. V was cut by 0 bases and J by 7 bases, with 12 bases left in between. The CDR3 region is CASSQEAREGEAFF. CDR3 coding DNA: TGTGCCAGCAGCCAAGAGGCCCGGGAAGGTGAAGCTTTCTTT.

The chain has TRBV5-4 and TRBJ2-2, with D tentatively TRBD2 (6 bases). The CDR3 is made up of 16 amino acids. Germline V gene lookup returns CDR1 SGHNT and CDR2 YYREEE (reference sequence). V lost 4 bases, J lost 2 bases, and 15 bases lay in between. CDR3 nucleotides: TGTGCCAGCAGCCCCGGGACTCGTGTAAACACCGGGGAGCTGTTTTTT. Translating it yields CASSPGTRVNTGELFF.

The table lists this clone with a few counts. The chain has TRBV2 and TRBJ1-1; 8 nucleotides agree with TRBD1. The CDR3 contains 12 residues. With V trimmed by 10 bases and J by 4 bases, 5 bases remained unmatched. The germline gives CDR1 SNHLY, CDR2 FYNNEI. This chain's CDR3 is CATPTGVTEAFF. Here the CDR3 DNA reads TGTGCCACCCCGACAGGGGTCACTGAAGCTTTCTTT.

This clone was seen just once. V usage is TRBV30 and J usage is TRBJ1-6, with D perhaps matching TRBD1 (6 bases). The ends were cut back, 7 bases at V and 9 bases at J, with 31 bases in the middle. Germline V CDR1 and CDR2: GTSNPN, SVGIG (reference sequence). This CDR3 is built from 18 residues. The CDR3 bases are TGTGCCTCAAGAGTTGGGGTGACAGGTATGGTGCGGAGTTCACCCCTCCACTTT. Its protein is CASRVGVTGMVRSSPLHF. Variable domain in full (rest from reference TRBV30 and TRBJ1-6): SQTIHQWPATLVQPVGSPLSLECTVEGTSNPNLYWYRQAAGRGLQLLFYSVGIGQISSEVPQNLSASRPQDRQFILSSKKLLLSDSGFYLCASRVGVTGMVRSSPLHFGNGTRLTVT.

The rearrangement links TRBV6-6 to TRBJ2-7; a weak D match, TRBD2 (6 bases). The CDR3 totals 15 residues. Trimming took 5 bases from V and 4 from J, leaving 18 bases between them. Germline V gene data show CDR1 as MNHNY and CDR2 as SVGAGI (reference sequence). The CDR3 DNA follows: TGTGCCAGCAGTCCCCCACGGGACTCTCGGTACGAGCAGTACTTC. Residues: CASSPPRDSRYEQYF.

The J gene is TRBJ1-1, the V gene TRBV7-9, with TRBD1 as a possible D gene (6 bases). V was trimmed by 7 bases and J by 0 bases, leaving 15 bases between them. There are 15 residues in the CDR3. From germline, CDR1 is SEHNR and CDR2 FQNEAQ (reference sequence). The CDR3: CASTSLQGLNTEAFF. The CDR3 nucleotides are TGTGCCAGCACCTCCCTACAGGGCCTGAACACTGAAGCTTTCTTT.